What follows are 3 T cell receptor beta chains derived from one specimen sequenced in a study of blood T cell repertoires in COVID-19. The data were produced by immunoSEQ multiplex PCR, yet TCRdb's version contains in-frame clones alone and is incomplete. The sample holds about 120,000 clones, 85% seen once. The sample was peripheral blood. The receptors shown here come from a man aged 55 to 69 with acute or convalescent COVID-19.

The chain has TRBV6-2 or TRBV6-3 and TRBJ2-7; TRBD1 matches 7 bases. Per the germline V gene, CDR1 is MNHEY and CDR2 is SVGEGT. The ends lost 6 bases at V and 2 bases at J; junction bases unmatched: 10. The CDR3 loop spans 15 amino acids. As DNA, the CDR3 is TGTGCCAGCAGCCCAGGACAGGATGGAGCCTACGAGCAGTACTTC. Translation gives CASSPGQDGAYEQYF.

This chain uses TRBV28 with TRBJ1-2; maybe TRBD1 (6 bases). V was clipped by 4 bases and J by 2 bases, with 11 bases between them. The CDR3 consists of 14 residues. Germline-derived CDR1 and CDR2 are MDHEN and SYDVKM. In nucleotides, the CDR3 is TGTGCCAGCAGTTCTCCCCAGGGGAACTATGGCTACACCTTC. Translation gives CASSSPQGNYGYTF.

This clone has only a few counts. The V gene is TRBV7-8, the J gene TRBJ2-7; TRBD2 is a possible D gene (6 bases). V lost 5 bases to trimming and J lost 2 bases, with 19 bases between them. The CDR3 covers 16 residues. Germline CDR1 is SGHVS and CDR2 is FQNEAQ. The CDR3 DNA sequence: TGTGCCAGCAGCCTCGGAAGAGGGGAGGTGGCCTACGAGCAGTACTTC. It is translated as CASSLGRGEVAYEQYF.